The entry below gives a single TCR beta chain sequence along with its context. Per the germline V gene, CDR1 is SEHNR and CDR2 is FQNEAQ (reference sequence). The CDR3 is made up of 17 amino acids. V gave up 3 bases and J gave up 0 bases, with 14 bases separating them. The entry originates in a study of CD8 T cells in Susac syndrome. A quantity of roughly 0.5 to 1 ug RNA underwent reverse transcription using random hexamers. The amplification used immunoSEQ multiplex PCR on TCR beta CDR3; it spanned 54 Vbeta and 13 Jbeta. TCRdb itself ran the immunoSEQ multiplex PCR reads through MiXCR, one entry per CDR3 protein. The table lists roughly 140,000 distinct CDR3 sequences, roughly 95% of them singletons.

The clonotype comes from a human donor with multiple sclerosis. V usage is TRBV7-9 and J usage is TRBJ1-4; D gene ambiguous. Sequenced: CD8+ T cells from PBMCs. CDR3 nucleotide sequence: TGTGCCAGCAGCTTCGTCCGGGGTGAGGCAACTAATGAAAAACTGTTTTTT. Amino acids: CASSFVRGEATNEKLFF.